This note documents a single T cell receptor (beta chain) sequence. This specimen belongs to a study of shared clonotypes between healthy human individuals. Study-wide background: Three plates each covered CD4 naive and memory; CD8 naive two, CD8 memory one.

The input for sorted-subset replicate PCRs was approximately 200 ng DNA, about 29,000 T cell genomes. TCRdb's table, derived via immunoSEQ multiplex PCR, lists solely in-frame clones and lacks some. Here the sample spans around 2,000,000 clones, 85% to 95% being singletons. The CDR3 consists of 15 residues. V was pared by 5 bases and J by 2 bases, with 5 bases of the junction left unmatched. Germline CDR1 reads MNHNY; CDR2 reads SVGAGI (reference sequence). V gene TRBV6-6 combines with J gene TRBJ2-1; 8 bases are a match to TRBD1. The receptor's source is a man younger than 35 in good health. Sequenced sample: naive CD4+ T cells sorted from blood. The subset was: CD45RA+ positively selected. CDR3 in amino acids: CASSLGQGTYNEQFF. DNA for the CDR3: TGTGCCAGCAGTCTCGGACAGGGCACCTACAATGAGCAGTTCTTC.